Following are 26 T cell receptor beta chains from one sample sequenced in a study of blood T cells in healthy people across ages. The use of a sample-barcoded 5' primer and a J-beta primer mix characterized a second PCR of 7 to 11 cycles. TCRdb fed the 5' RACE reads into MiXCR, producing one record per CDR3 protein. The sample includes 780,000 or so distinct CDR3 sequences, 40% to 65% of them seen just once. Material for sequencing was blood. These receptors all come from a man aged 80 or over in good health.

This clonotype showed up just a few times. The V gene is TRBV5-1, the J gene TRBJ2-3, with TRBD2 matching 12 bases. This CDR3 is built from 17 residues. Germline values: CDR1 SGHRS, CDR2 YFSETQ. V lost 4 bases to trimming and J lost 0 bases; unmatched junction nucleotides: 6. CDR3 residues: CASSHTSGRLSTDTQYF. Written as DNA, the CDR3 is TGCGCCAGCAGCCACACTAGCGGGAGGCTCAGCACAGATACGCAGTATTTT.

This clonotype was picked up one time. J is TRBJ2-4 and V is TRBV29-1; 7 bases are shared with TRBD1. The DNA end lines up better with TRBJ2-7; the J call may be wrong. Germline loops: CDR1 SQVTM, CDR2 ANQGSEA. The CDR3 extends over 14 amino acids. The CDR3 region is CSVEFKDRSYEQYF. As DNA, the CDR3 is TGCAGCGTTGAATTTAAGGACAGGTCCTACGAGCAGTACTTC.

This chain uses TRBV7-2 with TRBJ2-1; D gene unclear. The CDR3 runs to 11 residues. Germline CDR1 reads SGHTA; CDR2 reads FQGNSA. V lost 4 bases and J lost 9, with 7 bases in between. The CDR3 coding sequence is TGTGCCAGCAGCTGGACGGGTGAGCAGTTCTTC. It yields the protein CASSWTGEQFF.

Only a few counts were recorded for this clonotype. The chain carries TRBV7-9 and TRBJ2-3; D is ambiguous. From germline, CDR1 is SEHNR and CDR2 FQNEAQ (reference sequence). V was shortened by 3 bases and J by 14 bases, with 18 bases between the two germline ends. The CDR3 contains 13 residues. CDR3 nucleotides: TGTGCCAGCAGCTTCGGCGGCGTCAGATACGCGTATTTT. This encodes CASSFGGVRYAYF.

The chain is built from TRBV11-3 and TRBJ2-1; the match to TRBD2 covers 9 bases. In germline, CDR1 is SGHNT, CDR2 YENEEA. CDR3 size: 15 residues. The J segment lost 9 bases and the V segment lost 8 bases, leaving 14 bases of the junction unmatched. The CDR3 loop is CASGLAGSVPGEQFF. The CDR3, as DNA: TGTGCCAGCGGGCTAGCGGGAAGTGTACCTGGTGAGCAGTTCTTC.

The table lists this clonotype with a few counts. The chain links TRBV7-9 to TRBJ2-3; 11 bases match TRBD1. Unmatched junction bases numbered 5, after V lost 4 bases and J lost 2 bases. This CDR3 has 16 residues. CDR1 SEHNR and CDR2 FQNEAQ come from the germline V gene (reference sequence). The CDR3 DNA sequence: TGTGCCAGCAGCTCGGACAGGGGGCATATCACAGATACGCAGTATTTT. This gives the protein CASSSDRGHITDTQYF. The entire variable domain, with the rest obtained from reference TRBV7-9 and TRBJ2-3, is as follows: DTGVSQNPRHKITKRGQNVTFRCDPISEHNRLYWYRQTLGQGPEFLTYFQNEAQLEKSRLLSDRFSAERPKGSFSTLEIQRTEQGDSAMYLCASSSDRGHITDTQYFGPGTRLTVL.

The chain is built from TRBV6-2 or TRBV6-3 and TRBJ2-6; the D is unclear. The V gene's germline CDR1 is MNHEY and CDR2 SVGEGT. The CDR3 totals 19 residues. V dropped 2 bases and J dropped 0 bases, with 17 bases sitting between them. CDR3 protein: CASSYDRVRQISGANVLTF. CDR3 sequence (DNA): TGTGCCAGCAGTTACGATCGGGTCAGACAAATCTCTGGGGCCAACGTCCTGACTTTC.

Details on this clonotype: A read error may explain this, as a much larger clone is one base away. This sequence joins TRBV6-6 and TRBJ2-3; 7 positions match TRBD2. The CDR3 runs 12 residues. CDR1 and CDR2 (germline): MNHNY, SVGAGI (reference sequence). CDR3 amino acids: CASKASGNTRYF. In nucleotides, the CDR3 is TGTGCCAGCAAGGCTAGCGGAAATACGCGGTATTTT.

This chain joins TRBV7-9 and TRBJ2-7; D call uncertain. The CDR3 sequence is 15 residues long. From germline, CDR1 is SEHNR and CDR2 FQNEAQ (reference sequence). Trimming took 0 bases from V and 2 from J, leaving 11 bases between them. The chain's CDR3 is CASSLALGGTYEQYF. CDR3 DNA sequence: TGTGCCAGCAGCTTAGCGCTAGGCGGCACCTACGAGCAGTACTTC.

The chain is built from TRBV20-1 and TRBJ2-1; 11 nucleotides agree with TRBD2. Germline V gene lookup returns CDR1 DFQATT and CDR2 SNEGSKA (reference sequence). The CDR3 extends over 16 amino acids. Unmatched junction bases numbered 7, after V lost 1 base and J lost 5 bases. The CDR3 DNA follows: TGCAGTGCTAGAGCTCTAGCGGGAGGTTTCGACAATGAGCAGTTCTTC. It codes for CSARALAGGFDNEQFF.

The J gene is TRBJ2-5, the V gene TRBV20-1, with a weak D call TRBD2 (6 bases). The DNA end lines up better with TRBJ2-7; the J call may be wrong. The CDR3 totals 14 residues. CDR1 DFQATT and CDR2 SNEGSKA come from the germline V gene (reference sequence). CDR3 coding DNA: TGCAGTGGGGAGGAAGTGACTTGGGGGTACGAGCAGTACTTC. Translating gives CSGEEVTWGYEQYF.

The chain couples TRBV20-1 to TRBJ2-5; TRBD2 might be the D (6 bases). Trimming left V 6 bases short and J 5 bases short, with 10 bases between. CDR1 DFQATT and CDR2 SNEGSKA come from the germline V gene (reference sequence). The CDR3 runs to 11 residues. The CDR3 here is CSARDWETQYF. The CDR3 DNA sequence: TGCAGTGCGCGGGATTGGGAGACCCAGTACTTC.

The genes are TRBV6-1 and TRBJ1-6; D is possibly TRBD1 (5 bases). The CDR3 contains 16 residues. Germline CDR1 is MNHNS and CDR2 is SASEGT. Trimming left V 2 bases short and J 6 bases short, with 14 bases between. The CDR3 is CASSERIQGGNSPLHF. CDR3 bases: TGTGCCAGCAGTGAACGCATCCAGGGTGGTAATTCACCCCTCCACTTT.

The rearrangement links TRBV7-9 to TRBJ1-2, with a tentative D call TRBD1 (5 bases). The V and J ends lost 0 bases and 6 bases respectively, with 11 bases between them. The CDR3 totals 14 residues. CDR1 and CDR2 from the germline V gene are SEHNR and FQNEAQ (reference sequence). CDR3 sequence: CASSLASRVDGYTF. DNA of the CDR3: TGTGCCAGCAGCTTAGCGTCCAGGGTTGATGGCTACACCTTC.

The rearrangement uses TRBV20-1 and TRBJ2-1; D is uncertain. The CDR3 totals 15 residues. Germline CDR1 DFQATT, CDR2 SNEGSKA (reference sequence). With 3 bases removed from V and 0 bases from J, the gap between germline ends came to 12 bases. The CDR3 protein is CSASPLMSSYNEQFF. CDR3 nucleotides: TGCAGTGCTAGTCCCCTGATGAGCTCCTACAATGAGCAGTTCTTC.

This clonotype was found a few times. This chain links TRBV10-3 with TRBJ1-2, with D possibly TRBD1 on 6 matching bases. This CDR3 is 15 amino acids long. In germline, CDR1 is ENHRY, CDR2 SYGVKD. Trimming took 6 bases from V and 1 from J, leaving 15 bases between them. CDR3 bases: TGTGCCATCAGCTTGTTCCCGGACAGTAACTATGGCTACACCTTC. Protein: CAISLFPDSNYGYTF.

As DNA, the CDR3 is TGTGCCACCAGTGATTTTGCCGCAGAGGCCCAAGAGACCCAGTACTTC. Protein: CATSDFAAEAQETQYF. The chain combines TRBV24-1 with TRBJ2-5; no firm D call. Germline V lookup: CDR1 KGHDR, CDR2 SFDVKD. The CDR3 loop spans 16 amino acids. V lost 1 base and J lost 1, with 12 bases in between.

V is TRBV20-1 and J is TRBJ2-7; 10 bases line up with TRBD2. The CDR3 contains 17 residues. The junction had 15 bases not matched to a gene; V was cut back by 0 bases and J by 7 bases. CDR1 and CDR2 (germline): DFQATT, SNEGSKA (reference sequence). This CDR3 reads CSARDLGAGGPHNEQYF. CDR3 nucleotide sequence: TGCAGTGCTAGAGATCTAGGAGCGGGAGGGCCTCACAATGAGCAGTACTTC.

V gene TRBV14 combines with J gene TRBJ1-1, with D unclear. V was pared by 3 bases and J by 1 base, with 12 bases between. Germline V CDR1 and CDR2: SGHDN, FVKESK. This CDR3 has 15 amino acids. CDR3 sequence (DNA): TGTGCCAGCAGCCATTTAGGCAGCAAGAACACTGAAGCTTTCTTT. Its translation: CASSHLGSKNTEAFF. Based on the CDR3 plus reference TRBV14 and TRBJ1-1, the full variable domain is EAGVTQFPSHSVIEKGQTVTLRCDPISGHDNLYWYRRVMGKEIKFLLHFVKESKQDESGMPNNRFLAERTGGTYSTLKVQPAELEDSGVYFCASSHLGSKNTEAFFGQGTRLTVV.

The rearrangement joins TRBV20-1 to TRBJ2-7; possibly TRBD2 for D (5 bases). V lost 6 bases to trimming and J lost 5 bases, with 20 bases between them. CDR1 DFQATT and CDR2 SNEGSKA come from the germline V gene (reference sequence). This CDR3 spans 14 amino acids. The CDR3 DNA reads TGCAGTGCCACCCGGGATTCCAGAGGCCACGAGCAGTACTTC. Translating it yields CSATRDSRGHEQYF.

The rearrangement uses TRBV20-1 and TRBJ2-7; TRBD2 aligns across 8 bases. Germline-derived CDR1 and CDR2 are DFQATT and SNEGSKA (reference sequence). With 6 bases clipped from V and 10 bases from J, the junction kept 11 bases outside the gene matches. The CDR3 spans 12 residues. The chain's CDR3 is CSASSGIDVQYF. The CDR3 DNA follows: TGCAGTGCCAGTAGCGGGATTGACGTTCAGTACTTC.

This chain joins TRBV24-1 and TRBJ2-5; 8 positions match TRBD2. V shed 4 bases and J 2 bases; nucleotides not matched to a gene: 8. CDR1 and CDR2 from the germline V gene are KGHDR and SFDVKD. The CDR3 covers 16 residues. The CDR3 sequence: CATSDARGGKQETQYF. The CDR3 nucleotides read TGTGCCACCAGTGACGCCCGGGGGGGGAAACAAGAGACCCAGTACTTC.

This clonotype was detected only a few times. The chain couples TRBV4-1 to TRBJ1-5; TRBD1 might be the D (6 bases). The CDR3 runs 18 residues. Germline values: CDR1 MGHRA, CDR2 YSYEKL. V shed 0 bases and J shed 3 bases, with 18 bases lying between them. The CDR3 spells CASSQERGGGPPNQPQHF. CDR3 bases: TGCGCCAGCAGCCAAGAAAGAGGGGGTGGACCGCCCAATCAGCCCCAGCATTTT.

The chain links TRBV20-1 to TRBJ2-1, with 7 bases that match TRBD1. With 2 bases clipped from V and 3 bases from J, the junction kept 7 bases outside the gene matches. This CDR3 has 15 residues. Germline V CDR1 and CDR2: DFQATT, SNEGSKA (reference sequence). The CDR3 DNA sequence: TGCAGTGCTAGAAAGGGGGCTCCAAACTACAATGAGCAGTTCTTC. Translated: CSARKGAPNYNEQFF.

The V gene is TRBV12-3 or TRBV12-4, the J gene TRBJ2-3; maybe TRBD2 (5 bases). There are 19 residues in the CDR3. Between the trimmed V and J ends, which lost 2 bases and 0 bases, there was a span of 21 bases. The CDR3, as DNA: TGTGCCAGCAGTTTATATAATCGGGGTGGGTATGGTAGCACAGATACGCAGTATTTT. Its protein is CASSLYNRGGYGSTDTQYF.

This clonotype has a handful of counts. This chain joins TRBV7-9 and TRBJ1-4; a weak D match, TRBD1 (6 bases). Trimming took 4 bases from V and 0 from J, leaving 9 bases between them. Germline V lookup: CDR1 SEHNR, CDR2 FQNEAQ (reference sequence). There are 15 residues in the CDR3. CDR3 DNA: TGTGCCAGCAGCTACGGGACAACAACTAATGAAAAACTGTTTTTT. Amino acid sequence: CASSYGTTTNEKLFF.